Listed here are 21 T cell receptor beta chains from one sample, sequenced in a study of CD8 T cells in Susac syndrome. Reverse transcription of roughly 0.5 to 1 ug RNA was carried out with random hexamers. From the immunoSEQ multiplex PCR reads, TCRdb called clonotypes with MiXCR, one entry per CDR3 protein. The profile covers 84,000 or so distinct CDR3 sequences, with roughly 94% appearing a single time and under 0.5% taken by the ten largest. The material sequenced was CD8+ T cells from PBMCs. Source of these receptors: a human donor with Susac syndrome.

The chain is built from TRBV28 and TRBJ2-5; weak D call: TRBD2 (5 bases). The CDR3 is made up of 18 amino acids. Germline V gene sequence: CDR1 MDHEN, CDR2 SYDVKM. Trimming took 5 bases from V and 3 from J, leaving 25 bases between them. The DNA of the CDR3 is TGTGCCAGCAGTCCCGAGGCCAGGACTCGAAGAAAGGAAGAGACCCAGTACTTC. Encoded protein: CASSPEARTRRKEETQYF.

The V call is TRBV4-1, the J call TRBJ2-7; D ambiguous. The CDR3 consists of 15 residues. The V gene's germline CDR1 is MGHRA and CDR2 YSYEKL. The V and J ends lost 3 bases and 0 bases respectively, with 12 bases between them. CDR3: CASSHDTSYSYEQYF. The CDR3 DNA sequence: TGCGCCAGCAGCCATGACACATCTTACTCCTACGAGCAGTACTTC.

In its sample, this clonotype was seen once. The J gene is TRBJ2-1, the V gene TRBV30; a possible D gene is TRBD1 (6 bases). The germline CDR1 and CDR2 sequences are GTSNPN and SVGIG (reference sequence). V dropped 4 bases and J dropped 9 bases, with 13 bases sitting between them. This CDR3 is built from 12 residues. The CDR3 bases are TGTGCCTGGAACTCTGGGGGCGTTGAGCAGTTCTTC. This sequence encodes CAWNSGGVEQFF. Combining the CDR3 with reference TRBV30 and TRBJ2-1 gives the whole variable domain SQTIHQWPATLVQPVGSPLSLECTVEGTSNPNLYWYRQAAGRGLQLLFYSVGIGQISSEVPQNLSASRPQDRQFILSSKKLLLSDSGFYLCAWNSGGVEQFFGPGTRLTVL.

This chain links TRBV7-9 with TRBJ1-1, with TRBD1 as a possible D gene (5 bases). V was clipped by 5 bases and J by 1 base, with 17 bases between them. Per germline, CDR1 SEHNR and CDR2 FQNEAQ (reference sequence). CDR3 size: 16 residues. The CDR3 is CASSQSPGAGNTEAFF. The CDR3 DNA reads as TGTGCCAGCAGCCAGAGCCCCGGGGCGGGGAACACTGAAGCTTTCTTT.

The rearrangement uses TRBV24-1 and TRBJ2-1, with D unclear. Trimming shortened V by 9 bases and J by 0 bases, and 5 bases separated the two germline ends. Germline V gene data show CDR1 as KGHDR and CDR2 as SFDVKD. The CDR3 totals 12 residues. The DNA for the CDR3 is TGTGCCACCGACAACTCCTACAATGAGCAGTTCTTC. Translation gives CATDNSYNEQFF.

The chain links TRBV12-3 or TRBV12-4 to TRBJ2-2; no reliable D call. CDR3 length: 13 amino acids. V dropped 5 bases and J dropped 7 bases, with 11 bases sitting between them. Written as DNA, the CDR3 is TGTGCCAGCAGTCCTAGTGGGGACGGGGAGCTGTTTTTT. It is translated as CASSPSGDGELFF.

CDR3 sequence (DNA): TGTGCCAGCAGCCCTCCGGGACAGCCCTACGAGCAGTACTTC. Its protein is CASSPPGQPYEQYF. The chain joins TRBV7-9 to TRBJ2-7; TRBD1 matches at 7 bases. Germline V lookup: CDR1 SEHNR, CDR2 FQNEAQ (reference sequence). V lost 5 bases to trimming and J lost 2 bases; unmatched junction nucleotides: 6. The CDR3 totals 14 residues. Complete variable domain (other parts from reference TRBV7-9 and TRBJ2-7): DTGVSQNPRHKITKRGQNVTFRCDPISEHNRLYWYRQTLGQGPEFLTYFQNEAQLEKSRLLSDRFSAERPKGSFSTLEIQRTEQGDSAMYLCASSPPGQPYEQYFGPGTRLTVT.

The chain is built from TRBV27 and TRBJ2-3; unclear D gene. CDR3 length: 11 amino acids. Between the trimmed V and J ends, which lost 4 bases and 11 bases, there was a span of 10 bases. In germline, CDR1 is MNHEY, CDR2 SMNVEV (reference sequence). CDR3 region: CASSYQLEQYF. The CDR3 DNA reads TGTGCCAGCAGTTACCAGCTAGAGCAGTATTTT.

The J gene is TRBJ1-2, the V gene TRBV29-1; 7 bases align to TRBD1. The V gene's germline CDR1 is SQVTM and CDR2 ANQGSEA. The CDR3 is 14 amino acids. Unmatched junction bases numbered 9, after V lost 3 bases and J lost 5 bases. The CDR3 DNA reads as TGCAGCGTTGATCGGCAGGGGGAAATTTATGGCTACACCTTC. Protein: CSVDRQGEIYGYTF.

This clonotype turned up a few times. CDR3 bases: TGTGCCAGCAGGAGTTCTGGAAACACCATATATTTT. Protein product: CASRSSGNTIYF. The chain is built from TRBV27 and TRBJ1-3; no firm D call. Deletions cut 6 bases from V and 1 base from J, with 4 bases between. The CDR3 extends over 12 amino acids. Germline V gene data show CDR1 as MNHEY and CDR2 as SMNVEV (reference sequence).

The rearrangement joins TRBV7-9 to TRBJ1-2; perhaps TRBD1 as D (6 bases). This CDR3 is 17 amino acids long. The V gene's germline CDR1 is SEHNR and CDR2 FQNEAQ (reference sequence). The V end lost 1 base, the J end lost 4 bases, and 19 bases lay between the germline ends. CDR3 region: CASSLGTARSEVYGYTF. In DNA, the CDR3 is TGTGCCAGCAGCTTAGGGACAGCCCGGAGTGAAGTCTATGGCTACACCTTC.

The V call is TRBV4-3, the J call TRBJ1-4, with TRBD1 identical over 11 bases. The CDR3 runs 17 residues. The J segment lost 10 bases and the V segment lost 0 bases, leaving 10 bases of the junction unmatched. From germline, CDR1 is LGHNA and CDR2 YSLEER. The CDR3 protein is CASSQDWTGGAVGKLFF. The CDR3 DNA reads as TGCGCCAGCAGCCAAGATTGGACAGGGGGCGCAGTTGGAAAACTGTTTTTT.

The rearrangement links TRBV11-2 to TRBJ2-1; TRBD1 aligns across 9 bases. Germline V gene sequence: CDR1 SGHAT, CDR2 FQNNGV. V lost 0 bases to trimming and J lost 7 bases; unmatched junction nucleotides: 7. The CDR3 extends over 16 amino acids. CDR3 protein: CASSLEGQGLLNEQFF. In nucleotides, the CDR3 is TGTGCCAGCAGCTTAGAGGGACAGGGCTTGCTGAATGAGCAGTTCTTC.

This clonotype was found once. The genes are TRBV7-9 and TRBJ2-2; D perhaps matches TRBD2 (5 bases). The CDR3 extends over 15 amino acids. Germline V gene data show CDR1 as SEHNR and CDR2 as FQNEAQ (reference sequence). Trimming shortened V by 9 bases and J by 1 base, and 15 bases separated the two germline ends. CDR3 loop: CASHLTRENTGELFF. The CDR3 DNA sequence: TGTGCCAGTCACCTTACTAGGGAGAACACCGGGGAGCTGTTTTTT.

This clonotype was detected once. This chain links TRBV4-1 with TRBJ2-7; D is undetermined. Trimming pared 2 bases from V and 1 base from J, leaving 21 bases between. Germline loops: CDR1 MGHRA, CDR2 YSYEKL. The CDR3 length is 18 residues. The CDR3 DNA reads as TGCGCCAGCAGCCAACCCCCGCTTAGGGCTGCCGATTCCTACGAGCAGTACTTC. Protein: CASSQPPLRAADSYEQYF.

The DNA of the CDR3 is TGTGCCAGCAGCGGGGGGACGGCTGAAGCTTTCTTT. Translated: CASSGGTAEAFF. The chain employs TRBV11-2 and TRBJ1-1; TRBD1 is a possible D gene (5 bases). This CDR3 spans 12 amino acids. Germline CDR1 reads SGHAT; CDR2 reads FQNNGV. The V and J ends lost 5 bases and 6 bases respectively, with 10 bases between them.

The genes are TRBV30 and TRBJ2-3; no firm D call. The CDR3 loop spans 14 amino acids. Germline assignment: CDR1 GTSNPN and CDR2 SVGIG (reference sequence). V dropped 0 bases and J dropped 2 bases, with 9 bases sitting between them. CDR3 nucleotide sequence: TGTGCCTGGAGTGTATTGGGTAACACAGATACGCAGTATTTT. Protein sequence: CAWSVLGNTDTQYF.

The gene calls are TRBV29-1 and TRBJ2-5; no definite D call. V dropped 7 bases and J dropped 5 bases, with 8 bases sitting between them. The CDR3 has 10 residues. Germline assignment: CDR1 SQVTM and CDR2 ANQGSEA. The CDR3 region is CSADEETQYF. The CDR3 nucleotides are TGCAGCGCCGACGAGGAGACCCAGTACTTC.

The chain combines TRBV23-1 with TRBJ2-1, with TRBD1 matching 8 bases. TRBV23-1 is identified as an open reading frame with a role that is uncertain. The V gene end was trimmed by 8 bases and the J gene end by 1 base; junction bases not matched to a gene: 7. The CDR3 length is 15 residues. The CDR3 coding sequence is TGCGCCAGCGAACACAGGGGGAGATCCTACAATGAGCAGTTCTTC. Encoded protein: CASEHRGRSYNEQFF.

The chain couples TRBV29-1 to TRBJ2-7, with TRBD2 identical over 7 bases. There are 12 residues in the CDR3. With V trimmed by 7 bases and J by 6 bases, 9 bases remained unmatched. CDR1 is SQVTM, CDR2 ANQGSEA, per germline. CDR3 amino acids: CSGLSLAREQYF. Written as DNA, the CDR3 is TGCAGCGGTCTCTCACTAGCGCGCGAGCAGTACTTC.

V is TRBV5-1 and J is TRBJ2-1; D might be TRBD1 or TRBD2, each matching 5 bases. CDR3 length: 15 amino acids. V lost 4 bases to trimming and J lost 10 bases, with 21 bases between them. Germline V gene lookup returns CDR1 SGHRS and CDR2 YFSETQ. This chain's CDR3 is CASSPSWGAGVEQFF. CDR3 DNA sequence: TGCGCCAGCAGCCCTTCTTGGGGCGCGGGCGTGGAGCAGTTCTTC.